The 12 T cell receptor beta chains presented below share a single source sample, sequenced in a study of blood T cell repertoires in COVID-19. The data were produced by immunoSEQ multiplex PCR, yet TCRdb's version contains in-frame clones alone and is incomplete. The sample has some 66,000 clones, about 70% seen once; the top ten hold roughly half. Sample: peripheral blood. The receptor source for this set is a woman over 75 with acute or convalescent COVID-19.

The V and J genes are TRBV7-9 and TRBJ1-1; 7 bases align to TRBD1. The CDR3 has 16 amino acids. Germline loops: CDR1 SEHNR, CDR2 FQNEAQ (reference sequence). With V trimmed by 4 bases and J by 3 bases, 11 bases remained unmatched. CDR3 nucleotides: TGTGCCAGCAGCTCAAACAGGGGTCGGGGCGACACTGAAGCTTTCTTT. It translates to CASSSNRGRGDTEAFF.

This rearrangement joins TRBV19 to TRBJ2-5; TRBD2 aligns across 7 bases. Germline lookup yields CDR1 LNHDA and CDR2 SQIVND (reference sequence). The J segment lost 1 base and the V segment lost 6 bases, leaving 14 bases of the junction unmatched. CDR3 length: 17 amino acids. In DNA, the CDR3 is TGTGCCAGTAGGGCCGGACTAGGTCGTCAGGGCCAAGAGACCCAGTACTTC. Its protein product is CASRAGLGRQGQETQYF.

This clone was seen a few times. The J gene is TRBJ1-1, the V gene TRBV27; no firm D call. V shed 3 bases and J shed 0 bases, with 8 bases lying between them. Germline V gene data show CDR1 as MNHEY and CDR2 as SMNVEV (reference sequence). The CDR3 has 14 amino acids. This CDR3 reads CASSLNGMNTEAFF. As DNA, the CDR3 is TGTGCCAGCAGTTTGAACGGTATGAACACTGAAGCTTTCTTT.

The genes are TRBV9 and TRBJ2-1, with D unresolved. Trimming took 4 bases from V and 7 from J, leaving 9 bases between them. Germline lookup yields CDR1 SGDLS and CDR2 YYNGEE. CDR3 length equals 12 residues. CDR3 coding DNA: TGTGCCAGCAGCCGAGACTGGAATGAGCAGTTCTTC. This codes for CASSRDWNEQFF.

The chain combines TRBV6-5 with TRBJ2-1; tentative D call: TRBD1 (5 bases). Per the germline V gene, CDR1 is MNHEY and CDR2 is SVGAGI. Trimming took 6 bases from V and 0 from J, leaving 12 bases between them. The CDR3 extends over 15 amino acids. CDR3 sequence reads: CASSRTLSSYNEQFF. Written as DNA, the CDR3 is TGTGCCAGCAGCCGGACACTAAGCTCCTACAATGAGCAGTTCTTC.

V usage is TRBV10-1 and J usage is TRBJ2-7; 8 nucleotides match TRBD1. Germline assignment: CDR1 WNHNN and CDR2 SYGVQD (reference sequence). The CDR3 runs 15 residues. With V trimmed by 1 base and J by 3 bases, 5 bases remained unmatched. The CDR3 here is CASSEWGRGHYEQYF. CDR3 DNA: TGCGCCAGCAGTGAGTGGGGCAGGGGGCACTACGAGCAGTACTTC.

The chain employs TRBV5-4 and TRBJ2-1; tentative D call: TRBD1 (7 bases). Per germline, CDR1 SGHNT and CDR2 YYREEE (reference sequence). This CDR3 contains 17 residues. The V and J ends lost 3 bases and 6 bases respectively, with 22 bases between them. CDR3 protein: CASSSWGVARGANEQFF. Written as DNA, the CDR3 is TGTGCCAGCAGCTCCTGGGGGGTGGCCAGGGGGGCCAATGAGCAGTTCTTC.

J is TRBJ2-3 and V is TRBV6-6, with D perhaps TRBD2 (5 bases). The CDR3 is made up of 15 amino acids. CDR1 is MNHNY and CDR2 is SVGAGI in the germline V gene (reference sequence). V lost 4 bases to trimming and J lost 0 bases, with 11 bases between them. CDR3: CASSLLGGSTDTQYF. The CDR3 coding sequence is TGTGCCAGCAGTTTACTAGGCGGAAGCACAGATACGCAGTATTTT.

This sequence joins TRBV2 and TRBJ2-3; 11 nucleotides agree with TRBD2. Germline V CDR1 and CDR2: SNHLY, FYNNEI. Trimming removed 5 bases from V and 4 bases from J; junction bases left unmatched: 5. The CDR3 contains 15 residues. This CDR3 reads CASSSIAGGADTQYF. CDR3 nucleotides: TGTGCCAGCAGTTCCATAGCGGGAGGGGCAGATACGCAGTATTTT.

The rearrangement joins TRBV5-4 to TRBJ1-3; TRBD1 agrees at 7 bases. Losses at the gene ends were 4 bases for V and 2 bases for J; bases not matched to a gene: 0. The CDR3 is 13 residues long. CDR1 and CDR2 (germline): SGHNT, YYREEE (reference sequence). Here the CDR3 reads CASSDRAGNTIYF. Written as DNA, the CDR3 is TGTGCCAGCAGCGACAGGGCTGGAAACACCATATATTTT.

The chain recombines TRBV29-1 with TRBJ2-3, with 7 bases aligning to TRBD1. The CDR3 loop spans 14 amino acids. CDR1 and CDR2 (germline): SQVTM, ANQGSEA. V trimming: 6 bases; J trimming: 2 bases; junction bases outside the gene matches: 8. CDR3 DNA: TGCAGCGTACGTCCCGGGACAGCCACAGATACGCAGTATTTT. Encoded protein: CSVRPGTATDTQYF.

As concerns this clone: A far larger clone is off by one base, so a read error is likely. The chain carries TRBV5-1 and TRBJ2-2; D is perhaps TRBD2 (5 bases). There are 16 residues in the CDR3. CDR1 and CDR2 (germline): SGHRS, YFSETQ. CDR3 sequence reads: CPSSLVRAPRTGELFF. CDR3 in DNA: TGCCCCAGCAGCTTGGTGCGGGCCCCCCGCACCGGGGAGCTGTTTTTT.